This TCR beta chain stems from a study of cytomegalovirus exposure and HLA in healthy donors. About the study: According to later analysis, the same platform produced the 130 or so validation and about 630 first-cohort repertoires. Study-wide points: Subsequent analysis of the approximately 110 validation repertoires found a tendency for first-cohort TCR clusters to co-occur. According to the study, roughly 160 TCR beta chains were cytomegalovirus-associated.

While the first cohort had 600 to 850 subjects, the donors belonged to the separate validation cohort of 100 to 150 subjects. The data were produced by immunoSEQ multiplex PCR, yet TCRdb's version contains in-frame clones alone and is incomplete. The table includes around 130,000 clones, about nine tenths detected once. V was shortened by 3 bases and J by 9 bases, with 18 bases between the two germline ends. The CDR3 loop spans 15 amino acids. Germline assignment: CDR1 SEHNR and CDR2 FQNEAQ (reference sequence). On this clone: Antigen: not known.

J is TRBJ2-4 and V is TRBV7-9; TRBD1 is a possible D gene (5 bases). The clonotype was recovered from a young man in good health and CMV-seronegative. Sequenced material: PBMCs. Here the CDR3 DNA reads TGTGCCAGCAGCTTCCTGGCAGGGATCATGGGCATTCAGTACTTC. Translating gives CASSFLAGIMGIQYF. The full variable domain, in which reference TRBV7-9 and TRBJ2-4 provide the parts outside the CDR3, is DTGVSQNPRHKITKRGQNVTFRCDPISEHNRLYWYRQTLGQGPEFLTYFQNEAQLEKSRLLSDRFSAERPKGSFSTLEIQRTEQGDSAMYLCASSFLAGIMGIQYFGAGTRLSVL.